Shown below are 22 T cell receptor beta chains from a single sample sequenced in a study of control samples from healthy donors and cancer patients. Sequenced by immunoSEQ multiplex PCR; TCRdb stores in-frame clones only, minus some. Among 100,000 to 150,000 clones listed, more than 80% were seen once. The sequencing sample was made of blood. The origin of the receptors is a man younger than 35 in good health.

The genes are TRBV18 and TRBJ1-1; possibly TRBD1 for D (6 bases). The germline CDR1 and CDR2 sequences are KGHSH and LQKENI. V lost 6 bases, J lost 4 bases, and 15 bases lay in between. The CDR3 is made up of 14 amino acids. In DNA form, the CDR3 reads TGTGCCAGCTCGCCCACAGGGTACTCCACTGAAGCTTTCTTT. This encodes CASSPTGYSTEAFF.

J is TRBJ1-2 and V is TRBV6-6; D call uncertain. Germline V CDR1 and CDR2: MNHNY, SVGAGI (reference sequence). V was shortened by 5 bases and J by 9 bases, with 13 bases between the two germline ends. This CDR3 is built from 12 residues. DNA for the CDR3: TGTGCCAGCAGTACTGACCGAGGTAGCTACACCTTC. This translates into CASSTDRGSYTF.

This chain uses TRBV4-3 with TRBJ1-6, with 8 bases fitting TRBD1. The CDR3 contains 17 residues. Trimming at V came to 3 bases and at J to 10 bases, leaving 14 bases not matched to a gene. Germline loops: CDR1 LGHNA, CDR2 YSLEER. The CDR3 protein is CASSQKFPDRGGSPLHF. As DNA, the CDR3 is TGCGCCAGCAGCCAGAAATTTCCCGACAGGGGCGGCTCACCCCTCCACTTT.

The chain has TRBV12-5 and TRBJ2-3; TRBD2 is a possible D gene (6 bases). The CDR3 loop spans 14 amino acids. Germline CDR1 reads LGHNT; CDR2 reads FRNRAP. Trimming cost V 5 bases and J 5 bases, with 14 bases left between them. CDR3 DNA sequence: TGTGCTAGTGGTCCCGACGGGGGTGGAGATACGCAGTATTTT. Protein: CASGPDGGGDTQYF.

The CDR3 DNA reads TGTGCCTGGAGTGTAGCCTATGGCTACACCTTC. Translated, it gives CAWSVAYGYTF. This rearrangement joins TRBV30 to TRBJ1-2; D ambiguous. Deletions cut 0 bases from V and 4 bases from J, with 3 bases between. The CDR3 extends over 11 amino acids. Germline lookup yields CDR1 GTSNPN and CDR2 SVGIG (reference sequence).

The CDR3 bases are TGTGCCAGCAGCCCACAACAGGGAGGAAATGAAAAACTGTTTTTT. Its translation is CASSPQQGGNEKLFF. The rearrangement joins TRBV7-9 to TRBJ1-4; TRBD1 is a possible D gene (6 bases). V lost 5 bases and J 5 bases, leaving 15 bases between the germline ends. The CDR3 is 15 amino acids. Germline loops: CDR1 SEHNR, CDR2 FQNEAQ (reference sequence). The whole variable domain, remainder taken from reference TRBV7-9 and TRBJ1-4, is DTGVSQNPRHKITKRGQNVTFRCDPISEHNRLYWYRQTLGQGPEFLTYFQNEAQLEKSRLLSDRFSAERPKGSFSTLEIQRTEQGDSAMYLCASSPQQGGNEKLFFGSGTQLSVL.

The chain joins TRBV6-6 to TRBJ1-5; D unclear. This CDR3 comprises 13 residues. Trimming stripped 0 bases from V and 4 bases from J, with 4 bases between. The germline V gene encodes CDR1 MNHNY and CDR2 SVGAGI (reference sequence). DNA of the CDR3: TGTGCCAGCAGTTACTCAGAAAATCAGCCCCAGCATTTT. Translated, it gives CASSYSENQPQHF.

CDR3 residues: CAIVEREGSNTQYF. The CDR3 coding sequence is TGTGCCATCGTCGAGCGGGAGGGTTCGAATACGCAGTATTTT. The gene calls are TRBV10-3 and TRBJ2-3; 10 bases line up with TRBD2. There are 14 residues in the CDR3. In germline, CDR1 is ENHRY, CDR2 SYGVKD. With V trimmed by 8 bases and J by 7 bases, 9 bases remained unmatched.

V is TRBV12-3 or TRBV12-4 and J is TRBJ2-7, with TRBD1 identical over 7 bases. The length of the CDR3 is 12 residues. Germline trimming cut 5 bases from V and 6 bases from J; bases unmatched to any gene: 4. This chain's CDR3 is CASSPTGREQYV. CDR3 nucleotides: TGTGCCAGCAGTCCGACAGGGCGCGAGCAGTACGTC.

The chain couples TRBV2 to TRBJ1-5; TRBD1 aligns across 8 bases. This CDR3 region has 15 residues. The V gene end was trimmed by 6 bases and the J gene end by 3 bases; junction bases not matched to a gene: 7. Germline CDR1 and CDR2: SNHLY and FYNNEI. CDR3 residues: CASRPDRADNQPQHF. Here the CDR3 DNA reads TGTGCCAGCAGGCCGGACAGGGCTGACAATCAGCCCCAGCATTTT.

This chain joins TRBV10-2 and TRBJ1-5; D remains ambiguous. V lost 6 bases to trimming and J lost 2 bases, with 8 bases between them. Germline values: CDR1 WSHSY, CDR2 SAAADI. The CDR3 is 13 residues long. The CDR3 loop is CASRTEGNQPQHF. In DNA form, the CDR3 reads TGCGCCAGCAGAACAGAGGGCAATCAGCCCCAGCATTTT.

V is TRBV6-5 and J is TRBJ1-4, with D possibly matching TRBD1 (5 bases). Trimming pared 7 bases from V and 7 bases from J, leaving 10 bases between. This CDR3 has 12 amino acids. The germline V gene has CDR1 MNHEY and CDR2 SVGAGI. CDR3 sequence: CASTTGREKLFF. The CDR3 nucleotides are TGTGCCAGCACTACGGGGCGTGAAAAACTGTTTTTT.

This rearrangement joins TRBV30 to TRBJ2-7; TRBD1 is a possible D gene (5 bases). The CDR3 is made up of 12 amino acids. Between the trimmed V and J ends, which lost 6 bases and 6 bases, there was a span of 15 bases. Germline CDR1 is GTSNPN and CDR2 is SVGIG (reference sequence). This CDR3 reads CACTTAASEQYF. The CDR3 region has the DNA TGTGCCTGTACGACAGCTGCTAGCGAGCAGTACTTC.

The chain is built from TRBV28 and TRBJ1-5; 10 bases match TRBD1. The CDR3 covers 14 residues. With V trimmed by 3 bases and J by 5 bases, 1 base remained unmatched. Looked up from germline, CDR1 is MDHEN and CDR2 is SYDVKM. CDR3 protein: CASSLGQGHQPQHF. The CDR3 region has the DNA TGTGCCAGCAGTTTGGGACAGGGGCATCAGCCCCAGCATTTT.

The chain recombines TRBV29-1 with TRBJ1-1; D gene unclear. CDR3 size: 12 residues. Per the germline V gene, CDR1 is SQVTM and CDR2 is ANQGSEA. With 7 bases removed from V and 1 base from J, the gap between germline ends came to 10 bases. The CDR3 DNA follows: TGCAGCGCCGAGGCCCCGAACACTGAAGCTTTCTTT. As protein: CSAEAPNTEAFF.

The V and J genes are TRBV2 and TRBJ1-5; TRBD1 matches 8 bases. The CDR3 contains 14 residues. Per germline, CDR1 SNHLY and CDR2 FYNNEI. With V trimmed by 3 bases and J by 5 bases, 3 bases remained unmatched. The CDR3 loop reads CASSDSGGDQPQHF. The CDR3 DNA follows: TGTGCCAGCAGTGATTCAGGGGGCGATCAGCCCCAGCATTTT.

The rearrangement joins TRBV6-5 to TRBJ1-6; no clear D. V lost 2 bases and J lost 7, with 12 bases in between. This CDR3 contains 15 residues. Germline values: CDR1 MNHEY, CDR2 SVGAGI. CDR3 residues: CASSYNGESNSPLHF. DNA of the CDR3: TGTGCCAGCAGTTACAATGGGGAGAGCAATTCACCCCTCCACTTT.

This clone occurred a few times. This chain links TRBV9 with TRBJ2-3; TRBD1 is a possible D gene (5 bases). V was trimmed by 4 bases and J by 3 bases, leaving 9 bases between them. Germline loops: CDR1 SGDLS, CDR2 YYNGEE. The CDR3 loop spans 13 amino acids. The CDR3 sequence is CASSRGLTDTQYF. The CDR3 coding sequence is TGTGCCAGCAGCAGGGGATTAACAGATACGCAGTATTTT.

This clone showed up just once. Written as DNA, the CDR3 is TGTGCCAGCAGGGACAGGGAGTGGCGCGAGCAGTACGTC. Amino acids: CASRDREWREQYV. J is TRBJ2-7 and V is TRBV11-2; 8 bases are shared with TRBD1. The V and J ends lost 6 bases and 6 bases, in that order; junction bases with no gene match: 7. Germline-derived CDR1 and CDR2 are SGHAT and FQNNGV. This CDR3 region has 13 residues.

The V gene is TRBV7-2, the J gene TRBJ2-2; 11 nucleotides line up with TRBD2. J was trimmed by 1 base and V by 0 bases; bases with no gene match: 16. The CDR3 sequence is 22 residues long. The V gene's germline CDR1 is SGHTA and CDR2 FQGNSA. The CDR3 nucleotides read TGTGCCAGCAGCTTAGCCTTGAGACCCCCCGAGGGACTAGCGGAGAACACCGGGGAGCTGTTTTTT. Translation gives CASSLALRPPEGLAENTGELFF.

The CDR3 is CASSLRGDNTEAFF. The CDR3 DNA sequence: TGCGCCAGCAGCTTGAGGGGAGACAACACTGAAGCTTTCTTT. The chain is built from TRBV5-1 and TRBJ1-1; D is perhaps TRBD1 (5 bases). The CDR3 length is 14 residues. V was trimmed by 1 base and J by 2 bases, leaving 9 bases between them. The V gene's germline CDR1 is SGHRS and CDR2 YFSETQ.

The chain uses TRBV7-3 and TRBJ2-1; D is unresolved. V was trimmed by 5 bases and J by 3 bases, leaving 14 bases between them. In germline, CDR1 is SGHTA, CDR2 FQGTGA. The CDR3 is 15 amino acids. The DNA of the CDR3 is TGTGCCAGCAGCGCAGGAAGGCCCGACTACAATGAGCAGTTCTTC. It encodes CASSAGRPDYNEQFF.